These 4 T cell receptor beta chains were sequenced from one sample in a study of blood T cell repertoires in COVID-19 (dated by TCRdb to 2020 to 2021). Libraries were built with the immunoSEQ multiplex PCR assay. TCRdb retrieved this table from immuneACCESS and kept in-frame rearrangements only. Not all clones are present; in checked studies, unresolved V genes account for under half, and no reason is known for the remainder. The sample includes 250,000 or so clones, with around 88% observed a single time. The ten largest make up around 6.6% of the sample. Sequencing was performed on peripheral blood. Receptors were obtained from a woman in her 30s with COVID-19, enrolled during active disease.

The chain combines TRBV5-1 with TRBJ2-2; 10 bases agree with TRBD2. CDR3 size: 19 residues. Germline V gene lookup returns CDR1 SGHRS and CDR2 YFSETQ. Trimming cost V 4 bases and J 4 bases; bases outside gene matches: 16. This chain's CDR3 is CASSIAGTSAIRGTGELFF. The CDR3 DNA is TGCGCCAGCAGCATAGCCGGGACTAGCGCCATACGCGGCACCGGGGAGCTGTTTTTT.

The chain couples TRBV27 to TRBJ1-2; 10 nucleotides align to TRBD1. The CDR3 is made up of 19 amino acids. Losses at the gene ends were 3 bases for V and 8 bases for J; bases not matched to a gene: 21. Germline CDR1 MNHEY, CDR2 SMNVEV (reference sequence). The CDR3 sequence is CASSFNPGTGDRYGGGYTF. Written as DNA, the CDR3 is TGTGCCAGCAGTTTCAATCCCGGGACAGGGGACAGATATGGGGGCGGCTACACCTTC.

The CDR3 nucleotides are TGTGCCAGCAGCCCCTGGACTAGCGGGGGCCTAGGGATACGAAGTACGCAGTATTTT. It specifies CASSPWTSGGLGIRSTQYF. The chain has TRBV7-9 and TRBJ2-3; 13 nucleotides match TRBD2. The trim removed 5 bases at V and 8 bases at J, leaving 19 bases unmatched. Germline-derived CDR1 and CDR2 are SEHNR and FQNEAQ (reference sequence). This CDR3 has 19 residues.

The rearrangement joins TRBV6-6 to TRBJ2-2; a possible D gene is TRBD2 (6 bases). Germline CDR1 MNHNY, CDR2 SVGAGI (reference sequence). The CDR3 is 16 amino acids. V gave up 2 bases and J gave up 5 bases, with 15 bases separating them. The CDR3 sequence is CASSYPGGPGTGELFF. The DNA of the CDR3 is TGTGCCAGCAGTTACCCCGGAGGGCCGGGGACCGGGGAGCTGTTTTTT.